These T cell receptor beta chains were read from a single sample in a study of OX40 agonist ivuxolimab in advanced cancers. This table comes from immunoSEQ multiplex PCR, and its TCRdb copy is limited to in-frame clones, with some not included. The data contain about 32,000 clones, around 90% of them singletons. This material consisted of CD4+ or CD8+ T cells sorted from blood, taken in a trial of the OX40 agonist ivuxolimab. The receptors come from an adult with an advanced solid tumor such as melanoma, head and neck, liver or kidney cancer. Both conserved end residues are part of each CDR3. D genes are given only for firm matches.

j_gene,d_gene,v_gene,CDR3aa,CDR3nt
TRBJ1-2,.,TRBV30,CAWDYARGYTF,TGTGCCTGGGATTACGCACGGGGCTACACCTTC
TRBJ2-7,.,TRBV9,CASTTSGTDANEQYF,TGTGCCAGCACCACCTCCGGGACTGACGCCAACGAGCAGTACTTC
TRBJ1-4,.,TRBV7-9,CASSFSPGLSGSTNEKLFF,TGTGCCAGCAGCTTCAGTCCAGGTTTGTCTGGTTCAACTAATGAAAAACTGTTTTTT
TRBJ2-7,.,TRBV28,CASSLRRLAWGEQYF,TGTGCCAGCAGTTTAAGACGCCTAGCGTGGGGCGAGCAGTACTTC
TRBJ2-7,TRBD1,TRBV7-9,CASSFSDRGEIYEQYF,TGTGCCAGCAGCTTTTCCGACAGGGGGGAGATCTACGAGCAGTACTTC
TRBJ2-7,TRBD1,TRBV9,CASSVRDRGYEQYF,TGTGCCAGCAGCGTCCGGGACAGGGGATACGAGCAGTACTTC
TRBJ2-3,.,TRBV4-3,CASSQESGALGTDTQYF,TGCGCCAGCAGCCAAGAGTCGGGGGCACTCGGCACAGATACGCAGTATTTT
TRBJ2-2,.,TRBV5-6,CASSLFYLSTGELFF,TGTGCCAGCAGCTTGTTTTACCTATCGACCGGGGAGCTGTTTTTT
TRBJ2-7,.,TRBV30,CAWSGLRGLAGEQYF,TGTGCCTGGAGTGGCTTGCGGGGGCTAGCCGGAGAGCAGTACTTC
TRBJ1-1,.,TRBV27,CASSSPSSYTEAFF,TGTGCCAGCAGTTCTCCCAGTTCCTACACTGAAGCTTTCTTT
TRBJ2-2,TRBD1,TRBV6-1,CASRHGTGDTGELFF,TGTGCCAGCAGACACGGGACAGGGGATACCGGGGAGCTGTTTTTT
TRBJ2-1,TRBD2,TRBV7-6,CASSPSGGSYNEQFF,TGTGCCAGCAGCCCTAGCGGGGGGTCCTACAATGAGCAGTTCTTC
TRBJ2-1,.,TRBV4-1,CASSRTSGTYNEQFF,TGCGCCAGCAGCCGAACTAGTGGCACCTACAATGAGCAGTTCTTC
TRBJ2-5,.,TRBV28,CASSPPRQGQETQYF,TGTGCCAGCAGTCCCCCCCGACAAGGACAAGAGACCCAGTACTTC
TRBJ2-2,.,TRBV27,CASRTGPYGELFF,TGTGCCAGCAGAACGGGGCCGTACGGGGAGCTGTTTTTT
TRBJ2-7,.,TRBV27,CASSSPEGHYEQYF,TGTGCCAGCAGTTCGCCGGAGGGGCACTACGAGCAGTACTTC
TRBJ1-5,.,TRBV7-2,CASSRLSHPGDQPQHF,TGTGCCAGCAGCCGCCTTTCCCACCCAGGGGATCAGCCCCAGCATTTT
TRBJ2-3,.,TRBV7-6,CASSSPDSPTDTQYF,TGTGCCAGCAGCTCTCCGGACAGCCCCACAGATACGCAGTATTTT